This T cell receptor (beta chain) originates from a study of blood T cell repertoires in COVID-19. Study as a whole: Specimens from acute and convalescent COVID-19 originated in the United States, Italy and Spain. T cells, B-cell-depleted T cells, or PBMCs provided the cDNA or gDNA that served as material.

The CDR3 has 15 amino acids. Germline V CDR1 and CDR2: MNHEY, SVGAGI. V was clipped by 6 bases and J by 5 bases; unmatched bases: 10. In the authors' methods: Scientists estimated how many nucleated cells there were by amplifying reference gene primers. The method was immunoSEQ multiplex PCR; TCRdb's version includes in-frame clones alone and lacks a portion of them. D and trimming come from the DNA, and the V and J calls and clone size come from that table. The table has 250,000 to 300,000 clones, almost 85% seen once. Sequences were obtained from peripheral blood. V usage is TRBV6-5 and J usage is TRBJ2-7; 10 positions match TRBD2. This sequence was found in a man in his fifties or sixties with active or convalescent COVID-19. CDR3 sequence: CASSSGTSEGDEQYF. CDR3 in DNA: TGTGCCAGCAGCAGTGGGACTAGCGAGGGGGACGAGCAGTACTTC.